The sequence of this TCR beta chain was determined in a study of blood T cells in healthy people across ages. Germline V gene sequence: CDR1 MGHRA, CDR2 YSYEKL. The CDR3 covers 16 residues. Trimming left V 3 bases short and J 13 bases short, with 25 bases between. It was with a sample-barcoded 5' primer and a J-beta primer mix that a second PCR of roughly 7 to 12 cycles was run. TCRdb reanalysed the 5' RACE reads using MiXCR and keeps one entry per CDR3 protein. The table shows around 1,500,000 distinct CDR3 sequences, with 28% occurring only once. This clonotype has a handful of counts. Its target is not known. A much larger clone is a single base away; this may be a read error. Overall study findings and caveats: TCR beta diversity correlated strongly with naive T cell percentage.

The sequencing input was blood. This clonotype originated in a woman in her twenties or thirties in good health. This chain links TRBV4-1 with TRBJ2-4; no reliable D call. CDR3 coding DNA: TGCGCCAGCAGCCATGAGATCGGAGAACCCCTACGAGAGCAGTACTTC. The encoded protein is CASSHEIGEPLREQYF.